This T cell receptor (beta chain) came from a study of blood T cells in healthy people across ages. Study outcomes and limitations: Unsorted PBMC material precluded a definitive naive versus antigen-experienced comparison. Greater diversity and more naive CD4+ cells were seen in long-lived donors than in aged donors. Unknown CMV status may confound age-related changes in expanded clones.

As concerns this clonotype: Its target is not known.

There are 16 residues in the CDR3. Germline V CDR1 and CDR2: SGHAT, FQNNGV. PCR was performed a second time for about 7 to 11 cycles using a sample-barcoded 5' primer and a J-beta primer mix. One entry per CDR3 protein, called by TCRdb with MiXCR from the 5' RACE reads. The sample lists about 730,000 distinct CDR3 sequences, 40% to 45% seen once, with 20% in the top ten. Sequenced: blood. The sequence was collected from a woman aged 60-75 years in good health. The chain links TRBV11-2 to TRBJ2-1; TRBD2 aligns across 11 bases. The DNA end is more similar to TRBJ2-7, so the J call may be wrong. This chain's CDR3 is CASSFSGGGLYNEQYF. The CDR3, as DNA: TGTGCCAGCAGCTTTAGCGGGGGGGGACTTTACAATGAGCAGTACTTC.